These 22 T cell receptor beta chains came from one sample sequenced in a study of T-cell memory formation after mild COVID-19. TCRdb processed the 5' RACE reads anew with MiXCR; each CDR3 protein has one entry. The sample has fewer than 550,000 distinct CDR3 sequences, 20% seen once. The sequencing input was PBMCs or a T cell subset sorted from them (not recorded which). These receptors were obtained from an adult woman who had mild COVID-19 (a few samples of this study predate the infection). Cell type and time point are not known.

The J gene is TRBJ1-4, the V gene TRBV12-3 or TRBV12-4, with D hard to call. The CDR3 is 14 residues long. With 3 bases removed from V and 5 bases from J, the gap between germline ends came to 10 bases. This chain's CDR3 is CASSFSRFNEKLFF. The CDR3 DNA sequence: TGTGCCAGCAGTTTCTCCAGGTTCAATGAAAAACTGTTTTTT.

This clonotype was observed a few times. In DNA form, the CDR3 reads TGTGCCAGCAGCTTCTCGGAGAGTGGCACTGAAGCTTTCTTT. Translated: CASSFSESGTEAFF. The V call is TRBV5-5, the J call TRBJ1-1; D remains ambiguous. V dropped 2 bases and J dropped 4 bases, with 12 bases sitting between them. The CDR3 is 14 residues long. Germline lookup yields CDR1 SGHKS and CDR2 YYEKEE (reference sequence).

This clonotype has a handful of counts. The chain employs TRBV5-1 and TRBJ2-2; 10 bases line up with TRBD1. V gave up 2 bases and J gave up 6 bases; unmatched junction bases: 4. This CDR3 has 15 amino acids. CDR1 SGHRS and CDR2 YFSETQ come from the germline V gene. CDR3 sequence (DNA): TGCGCCAGCAGCTTCGGACAGGGGGTGTCCGGGGAGCTGTTTTTT. Translation: CASSFGQGVSGELFF. The full variable domain, completed using reference TRBV5-1 and TRBJ2-2, is KAGVTQTPRYLIKTRGQQVTLSCSPISGHRSVSWYQQTPGQGLQFLFEYFSETQRNKGNFPGRFSGRQFSNSRSEMNVSTLELGDSALYLCASSFGQGVSGELFFGEGSRLTVL.

The chain recombines TRBV7-2 with TRBJ1-2; D remains ambiguous. V lost 7 bases and J lost 0, with 9 bases in between. The CDR3 is 13 residues long. CDR1 and CDR2 from the germline V gene are SGHTA and FQGNSA. CDR3 amino acids: CASMLTTNYGYTF. CDR3 bases: TGTGCCAGCATGCTGACAACTAACTATGGCTACACCTTC. Based on the CDR3 plus reference TRBV7-2 and TRBJ1-2, the full variable domain is GAGVSQSPSNKVTEKGKDVELRCDPISGHTALYWYRQSLGQGLEFLIYFQGNSAPDKSGLPSDRFSAERTGGSVSTLTIQRTQQEDSAVYLCASMLTTNYGYTFGSGTRLTVV.

The chain employs TRBV6-5 and TRBJ1-5; 7 bases fit TRBD1. Germline assignment: CDR1 MNHEY and CDR2 SVGAGI. CDR3 length: 13 residues. Trimming took 6 bases from V and 4 from J; bases not matched to a gene: 3. CDR3 nucleotide sequence: TGTGCCAGCAGAAGGACAGGAAATCAGCCCCAGCATTTT. This sequence encodes CASRRTGNQPQHF.

The rearrangement links TRBV19 to TRBJ2-7, with TRBD1 matching over 12 bases. This CDR3 has 14 residues. Trimming at V came to 3 bases and at J to 7 bases, leaving 4 bases not matched to a gene. Germline assignment: CDR1 LNHDA and CDR2 SQIVND (reference sequence). CDR3 sequence reads: CASSIRDRGREQYF. CDR3 DNA: TGTGCCAGTAGTATCCGGGACAGGGGGCGTGAGCAGTACTTC.

This clonotype was detected a few times. The chain recombines TRBV5-1 with TRBJ1-4; perhaps TRBD1 as D (5 bases). Germline V gives CDR1 SGHRS, CDR2 YFSETQ. The CDR3 is made up of 15 amino acids. V lost 1 base and J 7 bases, leaving 14 bases between the germline ends. The CDR3 bases are TGCGCCAGCAGCTTGTATAACGCAGGGACTGAAAAACTGTTTTTT. The encoded protein is CASSLYNAGTEKLFF.

This clonotype was observed a few times. The chain links TRBV2 to TRBJ1-1, with D possibly matching TRBD1 (5 bases). Trimming took off 11 bases at V and 4 bases at J, with 11 bases between the two ends. The V gene's germline CDR1 is SNHLY and CDR2 FYNNEI. The CDR3 length is 11 residues. CDR3 nucleotides: TGTGCCGGGGGAACGAGCACTGAAGCTTTCTTT. It translates to CAGGTSTEAFF. The complete variable domain, with remaining parts taken from reference TRBV2 and TRBJ1-1, reads EPEVTQTPSHQVTQMGQEVILRCVPISNHLYFYWYRQILGQKVEFLVSFYNNEISEKSEIFDDQFSVERPDGSNFTLKIRSTKLEDSAMYFCAGGTSTEAFFGQGTRLTVV.

This clonotype was seen a few times. The chain combines TRBV7-6 with TRBJ2-7, with D unresolved. CDR3 length: 14 amino acids. The V end lost 5 bases, the J end lost 3 bases, and 14 bases lay between the germline ends. The germline CDR1 and CDR2 sequences are SGHVS and FNYEAQ. The CDR3 DNA is TGTGCCAGCAGCCTCAAGGGCGCAATCTACGAGCAGTACTTC. Translated, it gives CASSLKGAIYEQYF.

V gene TRBV19 combines with J gene TRBJ2-7, with D possibly being TRBD1 or TRBD2 (5 bases each). CDR3 length: 13 residues. With 5 bases removed from V and 3 bases from J, the gap between germline ends came to 11 bases. Germline values: CDR1 LNHDA, CDR2 SQIVND (reference sequence). The CDR3 reads CASSPRDGYEQYF. As DNA, the CDR3 is TGTGCCAGTAGTCCCCGGGACGGCTACGAGCAGTACTTC.

This clonotype was counted only a few times. The chain combines TRBV5-1 with TRBJ1-5; D call uncertain. The CDR3 is 13 residues long. The V end was cut by 3 bases, the J end by 3 bases, with 7 bases between. CDR1 and CDR2 from the germline V gene are SGHRS and YFSETQ. The CDR3 spells CASSWSFNQPQHF. DNA for the CDR3: TGCGCCAGCAGCTGGTCGTTCAATCAGCCCCAGCATTTT.

There are a few counts of this clonotype. The chain couples TRBV7-2 to TRBJ2-7, with D perhaps matching TRBD1 (6 bases). The ends were cut back, 1 base at V and 6 bases at J, with 16 bases in the middle. CDR3 length equals 15 residues. Per germline, CDR1 SGHTA and CDR2 FQGNSA. Written as DNA, the CDR3 is TGTGCCAGCAGCTTAGGGGGGCGCTTAAGATCCGAGCAGTACTTC. Translated: CASSLGGRLRSEQYF.

This clonotype was picked up a small number of times. The chain has TRBV5-1 and TRBJ2-7, with 7 positions matching TRBD2. Germline V gives CDR1 SGHRS, CDR2 YFSETQ. The CDR3 spans 18 residues. V was pared by 6 bases and J by 0 bases, with 18 bases of the junction left unmatched. CDR3 sequence reads: CASTPTPLGSGRSYEQYF. The CDR3 DNA sequence: TGCGCCAGCACCCCTACCCCCCTAGGTAGCGGGCGCTCCTACGAGCAGTACTTC.

This rearrangement joins TRBV18 to TRBJ2-1, with D possibly being TRBD1 or TRBD2 (5 bases each). Trimming left V 3 bases short and J 6 bases short, with 12 bases between. The CDR3 runs to 14 residues. CDR1 is KGHSH and CDR2 is LQKENI in the germline V gene. DNA of the CDR3: TGTGCCAGCTCACCGCAGGGTGGGAGCAATGAGCAGTTCTTC. Protein product: CASSPQGGSNEQFF. The complete variable domain, with remaining parts taken from reference TRBV18 and TRBJ2-1, reads NAGVMQNPRHLVRRRGQEARLRCSPMKGHSHVYWYRQLPEEGLKFMVYLQKENIIDESGMPKERFSAEFPKEGPSILRIQQVVRGDSAAYFCASSPQGGSNEQFFGPGTRLTVL.

In its sample, this clonotype was seen a few times. The J gene is TRBJ2-7, the V gene TRBV6-2 or TRBV6-3; possibly TRBD1 for D (5 bases). V lost 6 bases and J lost 0, with 18 bases in between. The germline CDR1 and CDR2 sequences are MNHEY and SVGEGT. The CDR3 is made up of 16 amino acids. The CDR3 DNA follows: TGTGCCAGCAGCCCCGACAGATCCGGTTTCTCCTACGAGCAGTACTTC. Translated, it gives CASSPDRSGFSYEQYF.

This clonotype was counted many times. The chain carries TRBV12-3 or TRBV12-4 and TRBJ1-1; possible D gene TRBD1, 6 bases. The CDR3 length is 14 residues. V lost 2 bases, J lost 5 bases, and 12 bases lay in between. CDR3 DNA sequence: TGTGCCAGCAGTTTACAGGCGAGGGGGACTGAAGCTTTCTTT. Protein: CASSLQARGTEAFF.

The chain is built from TRBV4-1 and TRBJ2-3; 10 bases line up with TRBD2. The V and J ends lost 0 bases and 5 bases, in that order; junction bases with no gene match: 11. The CDR3 runs 18 residues. Germline CDR1 MGHRA, CDR2 YSYEKL. The DNA for the CDR3 is TGCGCCAGCAGCCAAGAATCCCCCAGCGGGGGGGCCCGAGATACGCAGTATTTT. Protein product: CASSQESPSGGARDTQYF.

J is TRBJ2-2 and V is TRBV7-3; D gene unclear. Between the trimmed V and J ends, which lost 5 bases and 4 bases, there was a span of 14 bases. CDR3 length: 15 amino acids. Germline V CDR1 and CDR2: SGHTA, FQGTGA. The CDR3 spells CASSPQSSATGELFF. CDR3 in DNA: TGTGCCAGCAGCCCGCAGAGTAGTGCCACCGGGGAGCTGTTTTTT.

The genes are TRBV6-5 and TRBJ2-7; the D is unclear. This CDR3 has 15 residues. From germline, CDR1 is MNHEY and CDR2 SVGAGI. Trimming took 6 bases from V and 0 from J, leaving 15 bases between them. The CDR3 spells CASSPSRTSSYEQYF. The CDR3, as DNA: TGTGCCAGCAGCCCTTCCAGGACCAGCTCCTACGAGCAGTACTTC.

This clonotype turned up a few times. V usage is TRBV12-3 or TRBV12-4 and J usage is TRBJ2-5, with TRBD1 identical over 8 bases. The CDR3 loop spans 17 amino acids. The trim removed 1 base at V and 3 bases at J, leaving 10 bases unmatched. This CDR3 is CASSLGDRGSTEETQYF. The CDR3 DNA reads as TGTGCCAGCAGTTTAGGAGACAGGGGTTCGACCGAAGAGACCCAGTACTTC.

This clonotype was counted only a few times. Given a much more abundant clone one base away, this may be a read error. The J gene is TRBJ1-2, the V gene TRBV7-8; D ambiguous. This CDR3 is built from 13 residues. Trimming removed 1 base at V and 1 base at J, with 4 bases between. Per the germline V gene, CDR1 is SGHVS and CDR2 is FQNEAQ. The CDR3 sequence is CASSLGINYGYTF. DNA for the CDR3: TGTGCCAGCAGCTTAGGGATTAACTATGGCTACACCTTC.

The V call is TRBV4-2, the J call TRBJ2-2; D gene unclear. CDR1 is LGHNA, CDR2 YNFKEQ, per germline. CDR3 length: 15 amino acids. V was shortened by 0 bases and J by 5 bases, with 10 bases between the two germline ends. CDR3 nucleotide sequence: TGTGCCAGCAGCCAAGAATGGTGGGGTACCGGGGAGCTGTTTTTT. As protein: CASSQEWWGTGELFF.